This entry features one TCR beta chain sequence. Its antigen has not been determined. Base qualities were left out, and no much larger clone turns up one base away. This specimen comes from a study of CD8 T cells in ankylosing spondylitis (TCRdb year 2017). General notes on the study: The study set out to find disease-linked TCR variants by profiling T cell receptor beta repertoires in ankylosing spondylitis patients and healthy donors. The full study cohort comprised around 23 ankylosing spondylitis patients and 85 to 120 healthy donors. Peripheral blood was sampled, and synovial fluid was also collected from ankylosing spondylitis patients. Paper-wide results and their limitations: According to the report, matched synovial fluid samples from ankylosing spondylitis patients were significantly enriched for the disease-linked clones. The disease-linked clones had a CD8+ phenotype and were found at relatively low frequencies in peripheral blood. Blood from ankylosing spondylitis patients appeared to be characterized by a TCR beta motif made up of about 8 highly homologous amino acid variants. Some TCR beta motif variants had previously been reported in synovial fluid and blood of reactive arthritis patients, which suggested common disease-initiation mechanisms.

The junction carries 14 bases between V and J, which are trimmed by 2 bases and 7 bases respectively. Sequences MNHEY (CDR1) and SVGAGI (CDR2) are obtained from the germline V gene. Inclusive of the bounding cysteine and phenylalanine, the CDR3 is 14 residues long. Kept here is only the CDR3 DNA, which spans 42 bases and is read in frame from base 1. Instrument used: Illumina HiSeq 2500. Quantitative 5'-RACE with molecular barcodes was the method used to prepare the TCR beta libraries. Processing in the source paper ran as follows. A new computational method based on a probabilistic model of VDJ rearrangement was used to identify disease-linked TCR variants. Using fastp at Q25 and MiXCR, TCRdb reprocessed the public reads and kept productive beta chains. A single entry per CDR3 protein holds the most common genes and DNA from its merged rows. These V and J calls derive from TCRdb rather than the authors' analysis. In all, the sample holds about 460,000 distinct CDR3 sequences, and under 5.5% of those were seen once. Around 3.6% of the sample is in the top ten clones.

The rearrangement combines TRBV6-5 with TRBJ1-2; no confident D gene assignment can be made. Sequenced material: blood, either unsorted or a sorted T cell fraction (not recorded which). The TCR comes from a male donor with ankylosing spondylitis. The CDR3 in this case is CASSYRKAASGYTF. The nucleotides read TGTGCCAGCAGTTACAGGAAGGCGGCCAGTGGCTACACCTTC.